Following are 26 T cell receptor beta chains from one sample sequenced in a study of naive and memory T cell subsets. Two oligonucleotides, mixed equimolar, formed the beta constant-region primer covering TRBC1 and TRBC2. TCRdb redid the calling of the UMI-ligation and nested PCR reads with MiXCR, one entry per CDR3 protein. The sample includes roughly 140,000 distinct CDR3 sequences, about 18% of them seen just once. Sequencing was done on a sample of naive CD4+ T cells from blood. Receptors originate from a human donor in good health.

The CDR3 here is CASSRAKPEVVGNTIYF. DNA for the CDR3: TGTGCCAGCTCAAGGGCTAAACCGGAGGTGGTTGGAAACACCATATATTTT. V is TRBV27 and J is TRBJ1-3, with D uncertain. V was cut by 8 bases and J by 3 bases, with 23 bases left in between. Germline loops: CDR1 MNHEY, CDR2 SMNVEV (reference sequence). CDR3 length: 17 amino acids.

This chain connects TRBV6-6 to TRBJ2-3; D might be TRBD1 (5 bases). Germline CDR1 reads MNHNY; CDR2 reads SVGAGI (reference sequence). This CDR3 contains 14 residues. V lost 5 bases, J lost 2 bases, and 11 bases lay in between. The CDR3, as DNA: TGTGCCAGCAGTCAAGGGGTCAACACAGATACGCAGTATTTT. The encoded protein is CASSQGVNTDTQYF.

This clonotype was seen more than once but under ten times. The chain recombines TRBV20-1 with TRBJ2-3; the match to TRBD1 covers 7 bases. V lost 6 bases to trimming and J lost 3 bases; unmatched junction nucleotides: 3. Germline V gives CDR1 DFQATT, CDR2 SNEGSKA (reference sequence). The length of the CDR3 is 12 residues. The CDR3 DNA follows: TGCAGTGCCAGACAGGGAACAGATACGCAGTATTTT. Translating it yields CSARQGTDTQYF.

V and J are TRBV5-1 and TRBJ1-4; 10 nucleotides line up with TRBD1. The CDR3 sequence is 15 residues long. Germline CDR1 reads SGHRS; CDR2 reads YFSETQ. The V and J ends lost 0 bases and 5 bases, in that order; junction bases with no gene match: 1. In DNA, the CDR3 is TGCGCCAGCAGCTTGGAGGGACAGGGGAATGAAAAACTGTTTTTT. Translated: CASSLEGQGNEKLFF.

This clonotype was observed a handful of times. The chain recombines TRBV6-1 with TRBJ1-1, with a possible D match to TRBD1 (5 bases). Germline lookup yields CDR1 MNHNS and CDR2 SASEGT. The CDR3 is made up of 14 amino acids. Trimming removed 6 bases at V and 3 bases at J, with 14 bases between. The CDR3 reads CASSRGGRDTEAFF. Written as DNA, the CDR3 is TGTGCCAGCAGCCGGGGGGGTAGGGACACTGAAGCTTTCTTT.

This clonotype was seen at least ten times. The chain couples TRBV7-2 to TRBJ2-2, with 10 bases that match TRBD2. Trimming at V came to 4 bases and at J to 5 bases, leaving 7 bases not matched to a gene. The CDR3 has 16 residues. Germline values: CDR1 SGHTA, CDR2 FQGNSA. The CDR3 DNA follows: TGTGCCAGCAGCTCCCCTAGCGGGAGCGGAACCGGGGAGCTGTTTTTT. Encoded protein: CASSSPSGSGTGELFF. Full variable domain (rest looked up from reference TRBV7-2 and TRBJ2-2): GAGVSQSPSNKVTEKGKDVELRCDPISGHTALYWYRQSLGQGLEFLIYFQGNSAPDKSGLPSDRFSAERTGGSVSTLTIQRTQQEDSAVYLCASSSPSGSGTGELFFGEGSRLTVL.

J is TRBJ2-1 and V is TRBV6-5, with 9 positions matching TRBD2. Per the germline V gene, CDR1 is MNHEY and CDR2 is SVGAGI. The CDR3 runs 11 residues. Trimming took 10 bases from V and 8 from J; bases not matched to a gene: 3. The CDR3 loop is CAKRLADEQFF. The CDR3 DNA is TGTGCCAAGAGACTAGCGGATGAGCAGTTCTTC.

This sequence joins TRBV6-5 and TRBJ2-7, with TRBD2 matching 9 bases. Germline CDR1 is MNHEY and CDR2 is SVGAGI. CDR3 length equals 18 residues. V lost 2 bases, J lost 2 bases, and 13 bases stayed unmatched. In DNA form, the CDR3 reads TGTGCCAGCAGTTACCGGCATACTAGCGGGTCTGGGACCTACGAGCAGTACTTC. This codes for CASSYRHTSGSGTYEQYF.

The chain joins TRBV9 to TRBJ2-2; no clear D. V lost 0 bases, J lost 0 bases, and 9 bases lay in between. Per the germline V gene, CDR1 is SGDLS and CDR2 is YYNGEE. The CDR3 totals 16 residues. The CDR3 reads CASSVASSPNTGELFF. CDR3 DNA: TGTGCCAGCAGCGTAGCCTCTTCACCGAACACCGGGGAGCTGTTTTTT.

This clonotype was picked up a small number of times. A junction end diverges from the germline sequence, so it may reflect a read error. The chain recombines TRBV19 with TRBJ1-5; TRBD1 aligns across 10 bases. This CDR3 comprises 16 residues. Germline assignment: CDR1 LNHDA and CDR2 SQIVND (reference sequence). CDR3 sequence: CASRRRDRGNNQPQNF. DNA of the CDR3: TGTGCCAGTAGACGCCGGGACAGGGGAAACAATCAGCCCCAGAATTTT.

V usage is TRBV5-1 and J usage is TRBJ2-4, with 10 bases that match TRBD2. Unmatched junction bases numbered 4, after V lost 4 bases and J lost 0 bases. The germline CDR1 and CDR2 sequences are SGHRS and YFSETQ. The CDR3 length is 16 residues. CDR3 sequence reads: CASSPASGRAKNIQYF. Here the CDR3 DNA reads TGCGCCAGCAGCCCGGCTAGCGGGAGAGCCAAAAACATTCAGTACTTC.

Regarding this clonotype: At one boundary the junction diverges from the germline segment, which might be a read error. The chain combines TRBV7-2 with TRBJ2-5, with D perhaps TRBD2 (6 bases). Germline loops: CDR1 SGHTA, CDR2 FQGNSA. This CDR3 has 16 amino acids. The CDR3 DNA reads TGTGCCACCAGCACCTTCCTAGCGAGTTTGGGAGAGACCCAGTACTTC. Its translation: CATSTFLASLGETQYF.

This clonotype has a handful of counts. The V and J genes are TRBV25-1 and TRBJ2-3; D may be TRBD2 (6 bases). The V gene lost 5 bases and the J gene lost 4 bases, with 10 bases spanning the gap. Germline V gene data show CDR1 as MGHDK and CDR2 as SYGVNS. The CDR3 spans 13 residues. For the CDR3, the DNA is TGTGCCAGCAGTCGTCGGGACTCAGATACGCAGTATTTT. This gives the protein CASSRRDSDTQYF. Full variable domain (rest looked up from reference TRBV25-1 and TRBJ2-3): EADIYQTPRYLVIGTGKKITLECSQTMGHDKMYWYQQDPGMELHLIHYSYGVNSTEKGDLSSESTVSRIRTEHFPLTLESARPSHTSQYLCASSRRDSDTQYFGPGTRLTVL.

V is TRBV20-1 and J is TRBJ1-1; 7 bases are shared with TRBD1. CDR1 and CDR2 (germline): DFQATT, SNEGSKA (reference sequence). The CDR3 is made up of 13 amino acids. Trimming cost V 5 bases and J 4 bases; bases outside gene matches: 7. CDR3 nucleotides: TGCAGTGCTCATAGGACAGGCGGCACTGAAGCTTTCTTT. It translates to CSAHRTGGTEAFF.

This clonotype was seen only a few times. This rearrangement joins TRBV15 to TRBJ2-1; 14 bases map to TRBD2. Germline V gives CDR1 LNHNV, CDR2 YYDKDF (reference sequence). This CDR3 comprises 15 residues. V was pared by 5 bases and J by 7 bases, with 4 bases of the junction left unmatched. The CDR3 reads CATSLGLAGENEQFF. In nucleotides, the CDR3 is TGTGCCACCAGCCTGGGACTAGCGGGAGAAAATGAGCAGTTCTTC.

This clonotype was found a few times. The chain carries TRBV18 and TRBJ2-3, with a possible D match to TRBD1 (6 bases). Germline CDR1 and CDR2: KGHSH and LQKENI. CDR3 size: 15 residues. V was trimmed by 3 bases and J by 0 bases, leaving 10 bases between them. The chain's CDR3 is CASSPYRASTDTQYF. In nucleotides, the CDR3 is TGTGCCAGCTCACCCTACAGGGCCAGCACAGATACGCAGTATTTT.

The chain carries TRBV9 and TRBJ2-3; 13 bases are shared with TRBD2. V lost 0 bases, J lost 6 bases, and 10 bases stayed unmatched. This CDR3 is 18 amino acids long. The germline V gene has CDR1 SGDLS and CDR2 YYNGEE. The CDR3 nucleotides read TGTGCCAGCAGCGTAGGTCCCTGGACTAGCGGGAGTGGGGATACGCAGTATTTT. It encodes CASSVGPWTSGSGDTQYF.

The chain recombines TRBV12-3 or TRBV12-4 with TRBJ1-2, with 8 bases that match TRBD1. The CDR3 is 15 residues long. The junction had 3 bases not matched to a gene; V was cut back by 2 bases and J by 1 base. The CDR3: CASSLTDRGNYGYTF. In DNA form, the CDR3 reads TGTGCCAGCAGTTTAACTGACAGGGGTAACTATGGCTACACCTTC.

The chain links TRBV12-5 to TRBJ2-1, with TRBD1 matching 8 bases. The CDR3 is made up of 18 amino acids. In germline, CDR1 is LGHNT, CDR2 FRNRAP. Losses at the gene ends were 0 bases for V and 8 bases for J; bases not matched to a gene: 15. CDR3 nucleotides: TGTGCTAGTGGTTTGGTTGTATCAGGGGGCGGTAGGGCCCATGAGCAGTTCTTC. This sequence encodes CASGLVVSGGGRAHEQFF. The full variable domain, rest sourced from reference TRBV12-5 and TRBJ2-1, is DARVTQTPRHKVTEMGQEVTMRCQPILGHNTVFWYRQTMMQGLELLAYFRNRAPLDDSGMPKDRFSAEMPDATLATLKIQPSEPRDSAVYFCASGLVVSGGGRAHEQFFGPGTRLTVL.

This clonotype was observed a few times. V and J are TRBV4-1 and TRBJ2-7, with 9 bases that match TRBD2. V lost 6 bases, J lost 3 bases, and 9 bases stayed unmatched. Germline-derived CDR1 and CDR2 are MGHRA and YSYEKL. The CDR3 has 15 amino acids. In DNA, the CDR3 is TGCGCCAGCAGGGATACTAGCGGGCGGTACTACGAGCAGTACTTC. This encodes CASRDTSGRYYEQYF.

The CDR3 region is CASSAGLANPYNEQFF. The DNA of the CDR3 is TGTGCCAGCAGTGCGGGACTAGCGAACCCCTACAATGAGCAGTTCTTC. V is TRBV27 and J is TRBJ2-1; 10 bases line up with TRBD2. This CDR3 comprises 16 residues. Per germline, CDR1 MNHEY and CDR2 SMNVEV (reference sequence). J gave up 2 bases and V 5 bases, and 6 bases lay outside the gene matches.

The V gene is TRBV29-1, the J gene TRBJ2-3; D is perhaps TRBD2 (6 bases). Germline lookup yields CDR1 SQVTM and CDR2 ANQGSEA. The CDR3 totals 13 residues. V lost 4 bases and J lost 1, with 9 bases in between. The DNA of the CDR3 is TGCAGCGTTGGGTCTAGCGGCACAGATACGCAGTATTTT. Its protein is CSVGSSGTDTQYF.

CDR3 amino acids: CASSLDGTGGNIQYF. CDR3 bases: TGTGCCAGCAGTTTAGACGGGACAGGGGGGAACATTCAGTACTTC. This chain joins TRBV12-3 or TRBV12-4 and TRBJ2-4; 11 bases line up with TRBD1. Germline trimming cut 1 base from V and 7 bases from J; bases unmatched to any gene: 3. This CDR3 contains 15 residues.

The CDR3 loop reads CASSQPGTSGYPPHNEQFF. CDR3 in DNA: TGTGCCAGCAGCCAACCCGGGACTAGCGGGTACCCCCCCCACAATGAGCAGTTCTTC. The genes are TRBV4-2 and TRBJ2-1; TRBD2 matches 12 bases. Per germline, CDR1 LGHNA and CDR2 YNFKEQ. This CDR3 comprises 19 residues. V was pared by 2 bases and J by 5 bases, with 13 bases of the junction left unmatched.

This clonotype was observed a handful of times. The chain uses TRBV29-1 and TRBJ2-5, with D uncertain. V was trimmed by 6 bases and J by 2 bases, leaving 13 bases between them. The CDR3 sequence is 13 residues long. Germline lookup yields CDR1 SQVTM and CDR2 ANQGSEA. In DNA form, the CDR3 reads TGCAGCGTAGCAGAGATTGCACAAGAGACCCAGTACTTC. Its protein is CSVAEIAQETQYF.

This clonotype was seen many times. The rearrangement uses TRBV18 and TRBJ2-7; tentative D call: TRBD2 (6 bases). This CDR3 is 14 amino acids long. V lost 3 bases to trimming and J lost 4 bases, with 13 bases between them. Germline CDR1 and CDR2: KGHSH and LQKENI. The CDR3, as DNA: TGTGCCAGCTCACCTCTGGAGGGGCCGTACGAGCAGTACTTC. Its translation is CASSPLEGPYEQYF.